This record looks at one T cell receptor beta chain sequence and its context. In this sample, this clonotype turned up many times. What this receptor recognizes is not known. No clone much larger than this one lies a single base away; base qualities are absent. The library was made by multiplex PCR. This sample was sequenced with an Illumina HiSeq 4000. To build TCR beta libraries, CDR3 regions were amplified by Arm-PCR using iRepertoire HTBI primers. Before sequencing, the PCR products went through gel purification. Under the source paper's analysis protocol: Across samples, about 63 TRBV and roughly 15 TRBJ segments were identified and used for gene usage analysis of CDR3 amino acid clonotypes. COPE and FqMerger were used to merge the filtered high-quality paired reads into contigs. Contigs were aligned with BLAST to IMGT TRBV, TRBD and TRBJ reference genes, and CDR3 was defined per IMGT. Clonotypes above 0.1% frequency were classified as highly expanded clones. Repertoire diversity was measured by Shannon entropy, and V-J evenness by the Gini coefficient. A clonotype was considered public if more than one individual shared it. The raw public data were reprocessed by TCRdb itself: fastp quality trimming at Q25, MiXCR clonotype calling, in-frame beta chains only. Records with the same CDR3 protein are collapsed into one entry carrying the most frequent genes and DNA. The V and J calls and clone size are TCRdb's, not the authors'. The sample records about 440,000 distinct CDR3 sequences, roughly 15% of which are singletons. 9.5% to 12% of the sample goes to the ten largest clones.

These data come from a study of regulatory T cells in long-lasting Graves disease (dated by TCRdb to the early 2020s). Background on the whole study: Antithyroid drugs had been taken for less than 3 months by newly diagnosed Graves' disease patients. This study used TCR sequencing and RNA sequencing of peripheral blood to compare persistent Graves' disease patients against newly diagnosed Graves' disease patients. The study took place in China and was registered as a clinical trial. A total of roughly 33 samples were covered by TCR sequencing, comprising some 13 persistent and 20 newly diagnosed Graves' disease patients.

The research as a whole found: The authors acknowledged the small sample size as a limitation that may reduce accuracy. Sequencing and analysis were limited to the TCR beta chain. Persistent Graves' disease patients showed lower TCR Shannon entropy and fewer highly expanded clones than newly diagnosed patients, suggesting clonal expansion. The study examined only peripheral blood because the primary lesion, thyroid tissue, could not be accessed. A larger number of public clonotypes was shared among persistent patients (2,741) than among newly diagnosed patients (roughly 930). Persistent disease showed preferential use of TRBV28, TRBJ1-2 and TRBJ2-5, whereas newly diagnosed disease favored TRBV20-1 and TRBJ2-1.

Taken with the paper, the label for time point translates to: newly diagnosed GD, antithyroid drugs for less than 3 months. For both TCR sequencing and RNA sequencing, RNA was extracted from PBMCs in TRIzol. Graves' disease was diagnosed according to American Thyroid Association guidelines. Recruitment of patients was carried out at an endocrinology department in Xi'an, China. Each patient gave 7 to 9.5 milliliters of peripheral blood, collected in an EDTA anticoagulant tube. Ficoll Paque Plus density gradient separation was used to isolate PBMCs, and no additional T cell sorting was done. An Agilent 2100 Bioanalyzer and agarose gel were used to check RNA quality, and a NanoDrop 2000 was used to measure RNA concentration. CDR1 and CDR2 are drawn from the germline V gene: MNHEY, SVGAGI. V is pruned by 3 bases and J by 5 bases, leaving 9 bases of the junction without a gene match. From its cysteine to its phenylalanine, the CDR3 spans 15 amino acids. The kept DNA is CDR3 alone, 45 bases in frame from the first base.

These data are also associated with another study on T cells in Graves' hyperthyroidism and ophthalmopathy. The second paper states: A patient counted as having stable Graves' hyperthyroidism if no progression to ophthalmopathy occurred over 18 months of follow-up. The hyperthyroidism patients were between 18 and 65 years old and newly diagnosed, with a disease duration of less than 2 months. Exclusion was applied to patients with uncontrolled infections, other autoimmune diseases, pregnancy or lactation. Diagnoses were based on clinical symptoms, serum thyroxine and TRAb, thyroid ultrasound and orbital computed tomography. A first-round RT-PCR of the TCR CDR3 used the HTBI primer set with the Qiagen OneStep RT-PCR kit. Most expanded thyroid clonotypes (frequency above 0.001) were also detected in blood, a finding suggesting that blood repertoires may reflect thyroid immune responses. A 13 V-J signature model separated ophthalmopathy from stable hyperthyroidism, with about 90% sensitivity and about 81% specificity in cross-validation and 80%/75% in testing. In validation, the model predicted progression to ophthalmopathy a median of roughly 6.2 months before onset, with roughly 68% sensitivity and 72.22% specificity. TCR V-J signatures able to tell the groups apart were searched for in a discovery cohort of approximately 95 patients, of whom around 42 had Graves' ophthalmopathy and 57 had stable Graves' hyperthyroidism. Prospective prediction of ophthalmopathy was tested in an independent validation cohort of fewer than 20 hyperthyroidism patients and 17 patients who later progressed to ophthalmopathy. For training and testing, the 110 or so patients in the discovery cohort were randomly divided in a 7:3 ratio. In six Graves' hyperthyroidism patients, the study also compared T-cell repertoires from thyroid tissue with T-cell repertoires from blood. After blood sampling, hyperthyroidism patients were treated with methimazole at a starting dose of 30 mg daily, and ophthalmopathy patients were treated with high-dose intravenous methylprednisolone. The libraries were constructed in a second round of multiplex PCR and then size-selected and purified. Libraries were sequenced paired-end with 100 bp reads on an Illumina HiSeq2000. Raw data were processed with SOAPnuke, discarding reads with adapters, uncalled bases, mean Phred below 15, or no exact constant-primer or identifier match. COPE v1.2.5 was used to merge the high-quality paired reads, and each unique nucleotide sequence was defined as a clonotype. MiTCR v1.1 was used to align the clonotypes against IMGT TRBV, TRBD and TRBJ reference segments. Analysis was restricted to V-J combinations with a frequency above 0.0001, which covered approximately 99% of repertoires. The TCS score was defined as F50 (clonal expansion) divided by E x V (chaos), with BLOSUM62-based TCRdist calculated between CDR3 peptides within each V-J. Welch's t-statistics and random forest reduced roughly 540 V-J features to around 14, which were used in a naive Bayes classifier (R e1071). Sample size was not statistically predetermined, and blinding of investigators to group allocation was not performed. TCR Vbeta CDR3 sequencing of 130 to 150 peripheral blood samples (roughly 41 ophthalmopathy, about 74 hyperthyroidism and approximately 17 progressor patients) is reported in the paper.

This TCR was recovered from a woman in her thirties with Graves disease. Donor details come from another sample of the same person, matched by shared clones. This material consisted of peripheral blood mononuclear cells (PBMCs), taken at new diagnosis, from a patient treated with antithyroid drugs. This sequence uses TRBV6-5 and TRBJ1-1; TRBD1 aligns with 7 central bases. The CDR3 amino acid sequence is: CASSYGGQVVTEAFF. The DNA is as follows: TGTGCCAGCAGTTATGGCGGACAGGTGGTGACTGAAGCTTTCTTT.